This record concerns one T cell receptor (beta chain) sequence. The data are from a study of blood T cell repertoires in COVID-19. Study information: Both acute and convalescent COVID-19 samples were obtained from the United States, Italy and Spain.

Germline CDR1 SGHNT, CDR2 YYREEE (reference sequence). The CDR3 length is 13 residues. The V end lost 4 bases, the J end lost 3 bases, and 11 bases lay between the germline ends. Sequencing was performed with immunoSEQ multiplex PCR; in TCRdb, only in-frame clones are kept and a portion is missing. Of roughly 440,000 clones listed, about 91% are singletons. Seattle-derived patients entered the study during active infection and were followed longitudinally. Material for sequencing was peripheral blood. The rearrangement links TRBV5-4 to TRBJ2-7; perhaps TRBD1 as D (5 bases). This TCR was sampled from a woman aged 45-59 years with COVID-19, enrolled during active disease. Here the CDR3 reads CASSPGQNYEQYF. Written as DNA, the CDR3 is TGTGCCAGCAGCCCTGGACAAAACTACGAGCAGTACTTC.